The clone carrying this T cell receptor (beta chain) was seen just once. The data were produced by immunoSEQ multiplex PCR, yet TCRdb's version contains in-frame clones alone and is incomplete. Of just over 80,000 clones listed, over 90% are singletons. This specimen comes from a study of T cell changes during pregnancy in multiple sclerosis. The CDR3 sequence is 16 residues long. Trimming took 2 bases from V and 3 from J; bases not matched to a gene: 7. Germline V gene sequence: CDR1 SGHTA, CDR2 FQGNSA. The V and J genes are TRBV7-2 and TRBJ2-1, with 7 nucleotides matching TRBD2. The sequence was obtained from a female donor with multiple sclerosis, enrolled in a pregnancy study. The sample consisted of peripheral blood, taken in the second trimester of pregnancy. Written as DNA, the CDR3 is TGTGCCAGCAGCTTAAGGGGAGTAGCGGGCTACAATGAGCAGTTCTTC. This gives the protein CASSLRGVAGYNEQFF.